These 23 T cell receptor beta chains share one sample of origin, sequenced in a study of CD8 T cells in ankylosing spondylitis. TCRdb re-called the 5' RACE reads through MiXCR, storing one row per CDR3 protein. The repertoire holds about 92,000 distinct CDR3 sequences, with about 8.8% as singletons. The specimen sequenced was blood, either unsorted or a sorted T cell fraction (not recorded which). These receptor sequences come from a male donor with ankylosing spondylitis or in good health (not recorded which).

This clonotype was counted ten times or more. The gene calls are TRBV29-1 and TRBJ2-7, with TRBD2 matching over 14 bases. Germline V gene sequence: CDR1 SQVTM, CDR2 ANQGSEA. The CDR3 loop spans 15 amino acids. J gave up 6 bases and V 3 bases, and 7 bases lay outside the gene matches. The CDR3 is CSVDDRTSGGPEQYF. CDR3 nucleotide sequence: TGCAGCGTTGATGACCGGACTAGCGGGGGGCCCGAGCAGTACTTC.

This clonotype was found many times. This chain links TRBV5-8 with TRBJ2-5; TRBD2 agrees at 13 bases. Germline V gene lookup returns CDR1 SGHTS and CDR2 YDEGEE. The length of the CDR3 is 16 residues. Losses at the gene ends were 4 bases for V and 1 base for J; bases not matched to a gene: 4. The CDR3 here is CASSMGLAGSQETQYF. Here the CDR3 DNA reads TGTGCCAGCAGCATGGGACTAGCGGGGAGCCAAGAGACCCAGTACTTC.

This clonotype occurred many times. The rearrangement links TRBV11-2 to TRBJ2-3; 9 bases align to TRBD2. Per the germline V gene, CDR1 is SGHAT and CDR2 is FQNNGV. This CDR3 has 16 amino acids. The V and J ends lost 3 bases and 3 bases, in that order; junction bases with no gene match: 7. The CDR3 nucleotides read TGTGCCAGCAGCTTTTTGGGCGGGGGGGCGACAGATACGCAGTATTTT. It is translated as CASSFLGGGATDTQYF.

This clonotype was recorded many times. The chain employs TRBV6-1 and TRBJ2-6; tentative D call: TRBD1 (6 bases). V lost 6 bases and J 0 bases, leaving 6 bases between the germline ends. CDR3 length: 14 amino acids. Per germline, CDR1 MNHNS and CDR2 SASEGT. As DNA, the CDR3 is TGTGCCAGCAGGACAGGCTCTGGGGCCAACGTCCTGACTTTC. This codes for CASRTGSGANVLTF.

The chain uses TRBV28 and TRBJ1-1, with TRBD1 matching over 7 bases. V lost 4 bases and J lost 4; bases outside the gene matches: 0. The CDR3 runs 12 residues. The germline gives CDR1 MDHEN, CDR2 SYDVKM. CDR3 sequence: CASSSGGTEAFF. In nucleotides, the CDR3 is TGTGCCAGCAGTTCAGGGGGCACTGAAGCTTTCTTT.

This clonotype was seen at least ten times. The chain employs TRBV12-3 or TRBV12-4 and TRBJ2-3; D is unclear. The V end was cut by 1 base, the J end by 8 bases, with 10 bases between. This CDR3 has 13 residues. CDR3 sequence: CASSLGETGTQYF. The CDR3 DNA follows: TGTGCCAGCAGTTTAGGCGAGACTGGTACGCAGTATTTT.

This clonotype was seen many times. The rearrangement joins TRBV4-2 to TRBJ2-5; D is possibly TRBD2 (5 bases). Germline assignment: CDR1 LGHNA and CDR2 YNFKEQ. The CDR3 is 17 amino acids. Trimming left V 1 base short and J 0 bases short, with 15 bases between. The CDR3 region has the DNA TGTGCCAGCAGCCAAGGTAGCGCTATTCCGTACCAAGAGACCCAGTACTTC. Residues: CASSQGSAIPYQETQYF.

Points on this clonotype: A read error may produce the germline difference seen at one junction end. CDR3 sequence (DNA): TGCAGTGCTAGAGATGTCAGCTCCTACGAGCAGCACTTC. Its translation: CSARDVSSYEQHF. The V gene is TRBV20-1, the J gene TRBJ2-7; D is uncertain. Looked up from germline, CDR1 is DFQATT and CDR2 is SNEGSKA (reference sequence). The CDR3 sequence is 13 residues long.

This clonotype was detected many times. This chain links TRBV2 with TRBJ2-1; either TRBD1 or TRBD2 may fit D (6 bases each). V lost 10 bases and J 12 bases, leaving 22 bases between the germline ends. Germline V gene lookup returns CDR1 SNHLY and CDR2 FYNNEI. CDR3 length: 13 residues. In DNA, the CDR3 is TGTGCCACGTACGGGGGCAAAGTTAATAGGCAGTTCTTC. It is translated as CATYGGKVNRQFF.

This clonotype was seen more than once but under ten times. The V and J genes are TRBV6-1 and TRBJ1-1, with 9 bases fitting TRBD1. The V gene end was trimmed by 7 bases and the J gene end by 3 bases; junction bases not matched to a gene: 6. The length of the CDR3 is 14 residues. From germline, CDR1 is MNHNS and CDR2 SASEGT. The DNA of the CDR3 is TGTGCCAGCACAGGACAGGGGCCCGACACTGAAGCTTTCTTT. This sequence encodes CASTGQGPDTEAFF.

A remark on this clonotype: The junction shows a germline mismatch at one end, possibly a read error. CDR3 in amino acids: CTSRKGSWQPQHF. The CDR3 nucleotides are TGTACCAGTCGAAAGGGGAGTTGGCAGCCCCAGCATTTT. This rearrangement joins TRBV27 to TRBJ1-5; a weak D match, TRBD1 (5 bases). The CDR3 covers 13 residues. CDR1 is MNHEY and CDR2 is SMNVEV in the germline V gene (reference sequence).

The chain is built from TRBV9 and TRBJ2-3; no clear D gene. From germline, CDR1 is SGDLS and CDR2 YYNGEE. Trimming removed 0 bases from V and 0 bases from J, with 5 bases in between. The CDR3 extends over 14 amino acids. The CDR3 spells CASSVGRSTDTQYF. The CDR3 DNA reads as TGTGCCAGCAGCGTAGGACGTAGCACAGATACGCAGTATTTT.

In its sample, this clonotype was seen many times. The chain has TRBV19 and TRBJ2-2, with D perhaps matching TRBD1 (5 bases). The germline V gene encodes CDR1 LNHDA and CDR2 SQIVND (reference sequence). With 3 bases removed from V and 7 bases from J, the gap between germline ends came to 12 bases. The CDR3 totals 14 residues. The CDR3 sequence: CASSIRQSYGELFF. In nucleotides, the CDR3 is TGTGCCAGTAGTATTAGACAGTCTTACGGGGAGCTGTTTTTT.

In this sample, this clonotype turned up many times. This chain uses TRBV7-2 with TRBJ2-5; 15 nucleotides line up with TRBD2. CDR3 length: 16 residues. J gave up 4 bases and V 5 bases, and 5 bases lay outside the gene matches. From germline, CDR1 is SGHTA and CDR2 FQGNSA. The CDR3 DNA is TGTGCCAGCAGCCCCGGACTAGCGGGGGGGCCAGAGACCCAGTACTTC. The encoded protein is CASSPGLAGGPETQYF.

J is TRBJ2-7 and V is TRBV7-9; D not resolved. The CDR3 covers 13 residues. In germline, CDR1 is SEHNR, CDR2 FQNEAQ (reference sequence). V lost 1 base, J lost 3 bases, and 7 bases lay in between. The DNA for the CDR3 is TGTGCCAGCAGCTTAGGGGCAGGCTACGAGCAGTACTTC. Its translation is CASSLGAGYEQYF.

This clonotype was recorded many times. J is TRBJ1-1 and V is TRBV6-2 or TRBV6-3; D not certain. The CDR3 has 14 amino acids. Germline V CDR1 and CDR2: MNHEY, SVGEGT. V was pared by 8 bases and J by 3 bases, with 16 bases between. The CDR3 DNA is TGTGCCAGCGAACGGGTTGGTCGGTACACTGAAGCTTTCTTT. This codes for CASERVGRYTEAFF.

About this clonotype itself: This may be a read error, as it is one base from a much larger clone. The chain combines TRBV12-3 or TRBV12-4 with TRBJ2-3; 8 bases map to TRBD2. CDR3 length equals 15 residues. V shed 2 bases, J shed 1 base, and the junction held 2 bases outside the gene matches. The CDR3 region is CASSLHGGGTDTQYF. DNA of the CDR3: TGTGCCAGCAGTTTACACGGGGGGGGCACAGATACGCAGTATTTT.

The table lists this clonotype with many counts. The chain uses TRBV6-5 and TRBJ2-4; D is ambiguous. In germline, CDR1 is MNHEY, CDR2 SVGAGI. This CDR3 is built from 13 residues. V was clipped by 4 bases and J by 6 bases, with 10 bases between them. The CDR3 spells CASSSRGGNIQYF. CDR3 nucleotide sequence: TGTGCCAGCAGTTCCCGAGGCGGAAACATTCAGTACTTC.

This clonotype was found many times. The chain links TRBV12-3 or TRBV12-4 to TRBJ1-1; the D gene is possibly TRBD1 (6 bases). V was trimmed by 8 bases and J by 4 bases, leaving 20 bases between them. The CDR3 extends over 15 amino acids. Here the CDR3 DNA reads TGTGCCAGCGGGCCTCGGGGGCTGGGGGGCACTGAAGCTTTCTTT. This encodes CASGPRGLGGTEAFF.

This clonotype occurred a few times. In nucleotides, the CDR3 is TGTGCCAGCAGTTTAACGGGACCCACAGATACGCAGTATTTT. Protein sequence: CASSLTGPTDTQYF. V usage is TRBV12-3 or TRBV12-4 and J usage is TRBJ2-3; perhaps D is TRBD1 or TRBD2 (5 bases each). This CDR3 has 14 amino acids. V lost 2 bases, J lost 2 bases, and 8 bases lay in between.

The table lists this clonotype with many counts. The chain links TRBV6-5 to TRBJ1-2; D is uncertain. This CDR3 contains 11 residues. The germline CDR1 and CDR2 sequences are MNHEY and SVGAGI. Trimming shortened V by 5 bases and J by 8 bases, and 9 bases separated the two germline ends. DNA for the CDR3: TGTGCCAGCAGTACGGCCTACGGCTACACCTTC. Translating it yields CASSTAYGYTF.

This clonotype has ten or more counts. The chain is built from TRBV18 and TRBJ1-2; no reliable D call. Germline loops: CDR1 KGHSH, CDR2 LQKENI. V lost 1 base to trimming and J lost 4 bases, with 10 bases between them. The CDR3 runs to 14 residues. The CDR3 spells CASSPQKGLYGYTF. The CDR3, as DNA: TGTGCCAGCTCACCACAAAAGGGTCTCTATGGCTACACCTTC.

This clonotype was counted at least ten times. The chain combines TRBV12-3 or TRBV12-4 with TRBJ1-5; no reliable D call. V shed 3 bases and J shed 1 base, with 13 bases lying between them. CDR3 length: 16 residues. The CDR3 loop is CASSLWRSGSNQPQHF. The CDR3, as DNA: TGTGCCAGCAGTTTGTGGCGATCTGGGAGCAATCAGCCCCAGCATTTT.